A selection of T cell receptor beta chains follows, all from one sample in a study of blood T cells in healthy people across ages. In TCRdb, the 5' RACE reads were re-called with MiXCR into one record per CDR3 protein. The top ten clones hold about 16% of a sample with 630,000 or so distinct CDR3 sequences, approximately 29% of them seen once. What was sequenced was blood. Source of these receptors: an elderly woman in good health. CDR3s include the opening cysteine and the closing phenylalanine or tryptophan. D genes are given only for firm matches. Part of the rows lack a size; the others show once, few, many or a class for expanded clones.

V gene	D gene	J gene	clone size	CDR3 DNA	CDR3 protein
TRBV20-1	TRBD2	TRBJ2-3	many	TGCAGTGCTTCCTCGTACAAAAATCTAGCGGGGGGGACAGATACGCAGTATTTT	CSASSYKNLAGGTDTQYF
TRBV7-2	-	TRBJ2-1	many	TGTGCCAGCAGCTCCGATTTTTTTTCACTGAATGAGCAGTTCTTC	CASSSDFFSLNEQFF
TRBV6-2/TRBV6-3	-	TRBJ1-5	-	TGTGCCAGCAGTCCCCGACGCGGGGGCAATCAGCCCCAGCATTTT	CASSPRRGGNQPQHF
TRBV5-1	-	TRBJ2-1	many	TGCGCCAGCAGGCCATTAGCGGTCTCCTACAATGAGCAGTTCTTC	CASRPLAVSYNEQFF
TRBV14	-	TRBJ1-1	-	TGTGCCAGCAGCCACCTCCGGGAAGATAGAGCTTTCTTT	CASSHLREDRAFF
TRBV29-1	TRBD1	TRBJ1-2	-	TGCAGCGTTGAACAAGGGGGCAAGTATGGCTACACCTTC	CSVEQGGKYGYTF
TRBV11-2	TRBD1	TRBJ2-3	-	TGTGCCAGCAGCTTAGTCGGGACAGCAGATACGCAGTATTTT	CASSLVGTADTQYF
TRBV20-1	-	TRBJ2-7	-	TGCAGTGCTAGAGTAGAGGGGACTTCCTACTACGAGCAGTACTTC	CSARVEGTSYYEQYF
TRBV4-3	-	TRBJ2-7	many	TGCGCCAGCAGCCAAGGCGGGTCTGCGGGGAACGAGCAGTACTTC	CASSQGGSAGNEQYF
TRBV20-1	-	TRBJ1-1	-	TGCAGTGCTCTCCACAGGGCAGGGAACACTGAAGCTTTCTTT	CSALHRAGNTEAFF
TRBV6-6	-	TRBJ2-3	many	TGTGCCAGCAGTTACTCGGGGCAGGGGTTATCCGATACGCAGTATTTT	CASSYSGQGLSDTQYF
TRBV14	TRBD2	TRBJ2-2	few	TGTGCCAGCAGCCGAAACCTACCGGGACTAGCGGGAGAAACCGGGGAGCTGTTTTTT	CASSRNLPGLAGETGELFF
TRBV7-8	-	TRBJ1-2	many	TGTGCCAGCAGCTTAGGGGGCGTCTATGGCTACACCTTC	CASSLGGVYGYTF
TRBV7-2	-	TRBJ1-1	-	TGTGCCAGCAGGTCATCGGGTAGATCCACTGAAGCTTTCTTT	CASRSSGRSTEAFF
TRBV27	-	TRBJ2-3	-	TGTGCCAGCAGGCACAACGGAGCAGCAGATACGCAGTATTTT	CASRHNGAADTQYF
TRBV24-1	TRBD1	TRBJ1-1	-	TGTGCCACCAGTGGGACAGGGAGAAACACTGAAGCTTTCTTT	CATSGTGRNTEAFF
TRBV15	TRBD1	TRBJ1-2	many	TGTGCCACCAGTCCCGAGGGGGCGGACTATGGCTACACCTTC	CATSPEGADYGYTF
TRBV20-1	TRBD1	TRBJ2-1	many	TGCAGTGCTAGGGGGCCAGGGGGATGGACCTACAATGAGCAGTTCTTC	CSARGPGGWTYNEQFF
TRBV7-2	-	TRBJ1-4	-	TGTGCCAGCGCCCGAGGGCGTAATGAAAAACTGTTTTTT	CASARGRNEKLFF
TRBV5-1	-	TRBJ2-3	many	TGCGCCAGCAGCTTGGACGGTCCTCTCACAGATACGCAGTATTTT	CASSLDGPLTDTQYF
TRBV12-3/TRBV12-4	-	TRBJ2-1	few	TGTGCCAGCAGTTCCCTAGGACCGTACAATGAGCAGTTCTTC	CASSSLGPYNEQFF
TRBV20-1	TRBD1	TRBJ2-4	many	TGCAGTGCTAGAGCGGGGACAGGGAGTGTAGTTCAGTACTTC	CSARAGTGSVVQYF
TRBV6-2/TRBV6-3	-	TRBJ1-6	-	TGTGCCAGCAGTTCCGGGACGTTTGGGAGTTCACCCCTCCACTTT	CASSSGTFGSSPLHF
TRBV10-3	TRBD2	TRBJ2-3	many	TGTGCCATCAGTGGTCGTAGCGGGGGCTTTGCTGATACGCAGTATTTT	CAISGRSGGFADTQYF
TRBV15	TRBD2	TRBJ2-3	many	TGTGCCACCAGCAGACCCCGAGGGCTAGCGGGGGCCTTAAGCACAGATACGCAGTATTTT	CATSRPRGLAGALSTDTQYF
TRBV11-2	-	TRBJ1-2	many	TGTGCCAGCAGCTTAGAGACAGCGTCAAATGGCTACACCTTC	CASSLETASNGYTF
TRBV19	-	TRBJ1-5	few	TGTGCCAGTAACCCGAACGGGGACGGTCAGCCCCAGCATTTT	CASNPNGDGQPQHF
TRBV29-1	TRBD1	TRBJ1-6	many	TGCAGCGTTGGGGGACAGGGCGGATCACCCCTCCACTTT	CSVGGQGGSPLHF
TRBV5-1	-	TRBJ1-1	-	TGCGCCAGCAGCTCCAACACAGGTTTGAACACTGAAGCTTTCTTT	CASSSNTGLNTEAFF
TRBV29-1	-	TRBJ2-7	many	TGCAGCGTTGGAAAAGGTGCGAACTACGAGCAGTACTTC	CSVGKGANYEQYF
TRBV3-1	-	TRBJ2-3	many	TGTGCCAGCAGCCACCCATTGGGGGACGCTAGAGATACGCAGTATTTT	CASSHPLGDARDTQYF
TRBV30	-	TRBJ2-1	many	TGTGCCTGGAGAGTATCCGGCCAGGCGTTCTTC	CAWRVSGQAFF
TRBV11-2	-	TRBJ2-3	many	TGTGCCAGCAGCTTGAACGGGGGAGGATACACAGATACGCAGTATTTT	CASSLNGGGYTDTQYF
TRBV20-1	-	TRBJ2-7	many	TGCAGTGCTAGAGATACGAGCGAGCAGTACTTC	CSARDTSEQYF
TRBV20-1	TRBD2	TRBJ2-5	-	TGCAGTGCTGAAGGCGGGGGGGGGGAAAAGACCCAGTACTTC	CSAEGGGGEKTQYF
TRBV27	-	TRBJ1-1	many	TGTGCCAGCAGTTTACTCCAGGGGAACACTGAAGCTTTCTTT	CASSLLQGNTEAFF
TRBV7-9	-	TRBJ1-1	once	TGTGCCAGCAGCTTAGCGGGGGGGTGGTTCGCCTCCACTGAAGCTTTCTTT	CASSLAGGWFASTEAFF
TRBV20-1	TRBD1	TRBJ2-5	once	TGCAGTGCTAAAGGGGGCTGGACAGGGGTTGAGACCCAGTACTTC	CSAKGGWTGVETQYF
TRBV12-3/TRBV12-4	-	TRBJ2-4	many	TGTGCCAGCAGTATAGGGGCCAAAAACATTCAGTACTTC	CASSIGAKNIQYF
TRBV24-1	TRBD1	TRBJ1-2	many	TGTGCCACCTGGGACAGCCGGTTGAATGGCTACACCTTC	CATWDSRLNGYTF
TRBV29-1	-	TRBJ1-5	many	TGCAGCGTTGGGGTGGGCAATCAGCCCCAGCATTTT	CSVGVGNQPQHF
TRBV20-1	-	TRBJ1-2	many	TGCAGTGCTAGAGATGAAGCAGCTAACTATGGCTACACCTTC	CSARDEAANYGYTF
TRBV28	-	TRBJ2-3	-	TGTGCCAGCGGGGGAAGGGACTCAGATACGCAGTATTTT	CASGGRDSDTQYF